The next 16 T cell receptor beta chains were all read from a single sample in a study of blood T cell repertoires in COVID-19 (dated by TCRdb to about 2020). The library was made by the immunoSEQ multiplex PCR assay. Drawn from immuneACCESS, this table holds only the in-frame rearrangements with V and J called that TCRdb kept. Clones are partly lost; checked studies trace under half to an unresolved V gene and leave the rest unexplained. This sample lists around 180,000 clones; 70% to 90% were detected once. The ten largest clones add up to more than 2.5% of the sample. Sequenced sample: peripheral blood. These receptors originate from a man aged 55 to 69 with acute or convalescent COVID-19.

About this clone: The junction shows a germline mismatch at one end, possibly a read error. The CDR3 loop reads CASSTNRDRIF. CDR3 nucleotides: TGTGCCAGTAGTACCAATCGGGACAGGATTTTT. The chain has TRBV19 and TRBJ2-2; 8 bases agree with TRBD1. Germline V lookup: CDR1 LNHDA, CDR2 SQIVND (reference sequence). There are 11 residues in the CDR3. The whole variable domain, filled in from reference TRBV19 and TRBJ2-2, reads DGGITQSPKYLFRKEGQNVTLSCEQNLNHDAMYWYRQDPGQGLRLIYYSQIVNDFQKGDIAEGYSVSREKKESFPLTVTSAQKNPTAFYLCASSTNRDRIFGEGSRLTVL.

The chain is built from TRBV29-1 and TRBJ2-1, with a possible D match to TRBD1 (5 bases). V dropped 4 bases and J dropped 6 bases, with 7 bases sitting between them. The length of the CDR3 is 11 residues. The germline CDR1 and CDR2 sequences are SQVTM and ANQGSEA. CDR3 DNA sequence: TGCAGCGTTGCAGGGTTCAATGAGCAGTTCTTC. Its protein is CSVAGFNEQFF.

The CDR3 DNA sequence: TGTGCCAGTAGTATCAGAGCGGGAGGGAGACAAGAGACCCAGTACTTC. This encodes CASSIRAGGRQETQYF. The chain carries TRBV19 and TRBJ2-5, with 10 bases that match TRBD2. V shed 3 bases and J 2 bases; nucleotides not matched to a gene: 6. The length of the CDR3 is 16 residues. The germline V gene encodes CDR1 LNHDA and CDR2 SQIVND (reference sequence). The full variable domain, rest sourced from reference TRBV19 and TRBJ2-5, is DGGITQSPKYLFRKEGQNVTLSCEQNLNHDAMYWYRQDPGQGLRLIYYSQIVNDFQKGDIAEGYSVSREKKESFPLTVTSAQKNPTAFYLCASSIRAGGRQETQYFGPGTRLLVL.

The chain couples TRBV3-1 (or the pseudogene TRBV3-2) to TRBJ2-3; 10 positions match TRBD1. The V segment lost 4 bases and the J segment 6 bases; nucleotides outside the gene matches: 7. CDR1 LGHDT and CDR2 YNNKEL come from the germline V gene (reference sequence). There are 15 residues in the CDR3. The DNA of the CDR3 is TGTGCCAGCAGCCTATGGGACAGGGGAAGGGATACGCAGTATTTT. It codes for CASSLWDRGRDTQYF.

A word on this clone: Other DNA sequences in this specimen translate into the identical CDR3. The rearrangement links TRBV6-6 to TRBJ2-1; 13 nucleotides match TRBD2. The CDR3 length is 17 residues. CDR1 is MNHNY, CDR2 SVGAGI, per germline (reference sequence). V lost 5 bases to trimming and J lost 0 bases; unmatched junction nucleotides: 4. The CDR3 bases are TGTGCCAGCAGTCCTCGACTAGCGGGAGGCTCCTACAATGAGCAGTTCTTC. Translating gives CASSPRLAGGSYNEQFF.

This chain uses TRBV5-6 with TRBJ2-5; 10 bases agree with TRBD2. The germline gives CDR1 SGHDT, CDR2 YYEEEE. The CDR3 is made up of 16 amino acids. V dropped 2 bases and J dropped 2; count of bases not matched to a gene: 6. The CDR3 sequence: CASSFMTSGPQETQYF. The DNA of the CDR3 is TGTGCCAGCAGCTTTATGACTAGCGGGCCACAAGAGACCCAGTACTTC.

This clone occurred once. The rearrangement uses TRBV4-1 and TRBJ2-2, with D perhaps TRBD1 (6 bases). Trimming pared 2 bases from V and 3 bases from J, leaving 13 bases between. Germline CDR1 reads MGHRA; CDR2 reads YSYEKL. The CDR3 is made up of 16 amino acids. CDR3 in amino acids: CASSQPTGSHTGELFF. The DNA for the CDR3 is TGCGCCAGCAGCCAACCTACAGGGTCCCACACCGGGGAGCTGTTTTTT.

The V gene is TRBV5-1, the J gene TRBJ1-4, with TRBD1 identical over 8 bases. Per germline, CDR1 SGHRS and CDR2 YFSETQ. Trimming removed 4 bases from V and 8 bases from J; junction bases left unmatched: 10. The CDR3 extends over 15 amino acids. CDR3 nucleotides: TGCGCCAGCAGCACCTCAGGGGGCGCGGGGGAAAAACTGTTTTTT. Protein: CASSTSGGAGEKLFF.

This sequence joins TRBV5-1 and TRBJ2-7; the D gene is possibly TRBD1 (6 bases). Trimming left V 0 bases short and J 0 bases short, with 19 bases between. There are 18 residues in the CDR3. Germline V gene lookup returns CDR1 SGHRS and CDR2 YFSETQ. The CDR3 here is CASSLVVNRDIDSYEQYF. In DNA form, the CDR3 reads TGCGCCAGCAGCTTGGTCGTCAACCGGGACATAGACTCCTACGAGCAGTACTTC.

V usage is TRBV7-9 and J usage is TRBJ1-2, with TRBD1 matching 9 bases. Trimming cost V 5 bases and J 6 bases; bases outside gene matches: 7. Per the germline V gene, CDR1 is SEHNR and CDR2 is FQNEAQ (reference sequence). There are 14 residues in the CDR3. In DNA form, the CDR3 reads TGTGCCAGCAGCCTCGCCCGGGACAGGGATGGCTACACCTTC. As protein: CASSLARDRDGYTF.

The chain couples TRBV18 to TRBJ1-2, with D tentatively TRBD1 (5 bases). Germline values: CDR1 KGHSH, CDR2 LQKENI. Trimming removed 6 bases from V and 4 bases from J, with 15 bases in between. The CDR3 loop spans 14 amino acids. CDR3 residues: CASSPTEFTYGYTF. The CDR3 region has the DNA TGTGCCAGCTCGCCGACAGAGTTCACCTATGGCTACACCTTC.

CDR3 sequence: CAWSLTVNQPQHF. The CDR3 DNA reads as TGTGCCTGGAGTTTAACGGTAAATCAGCCCCAGCATTTT. This sequence joins TRBV30 and TRBJ1-5, with D unresolved. The CDR3 is 13 amino acids. V was cut by 2 bases and J by 4 bases, with 9 bases left in between. The germline V gene encodes CDR1 GTSNPN and CDR2 SVGIG (reference sequence).

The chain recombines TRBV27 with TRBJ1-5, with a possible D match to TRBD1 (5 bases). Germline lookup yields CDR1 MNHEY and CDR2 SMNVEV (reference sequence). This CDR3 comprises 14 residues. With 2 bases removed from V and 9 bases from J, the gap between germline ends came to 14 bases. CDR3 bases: TGTGCCAGCAGTTTAGGGCAGGGAATAGGGCCCCAGCATTTT. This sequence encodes CASSLGQGIGPQHF.

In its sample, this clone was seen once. The CDR3 DNA reads as TGTGCCAGCACCCCGGGCCTAGCGGGCTCCTACGAGCAGTACTTC. As protein: CASTPGLAGSYEQYF. This chain connects TRBV2 to TRBJ2-7; 8 nucleotides agree with TRBD2. V lost 7 bases and J lost 0; bases outside the gene matches: 8. Germline V gene sequence: CDR1 SNHLY, CDR2 FYNNEI. This CDR3 spans 15 amino acids.

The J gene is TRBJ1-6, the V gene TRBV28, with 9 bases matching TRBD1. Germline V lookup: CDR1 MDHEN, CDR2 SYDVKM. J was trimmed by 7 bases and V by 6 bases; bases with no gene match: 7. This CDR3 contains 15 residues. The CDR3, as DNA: TGTGCCAGCAGATCCGCCGGGACAGGGAATTCACCCCTCCACTTT. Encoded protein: CASRSAGTGNSPLHF.

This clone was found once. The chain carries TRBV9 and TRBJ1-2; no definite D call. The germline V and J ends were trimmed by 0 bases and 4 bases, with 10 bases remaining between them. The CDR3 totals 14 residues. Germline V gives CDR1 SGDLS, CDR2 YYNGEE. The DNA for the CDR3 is TGTGCCAGCAGCGTAGGTAACGAGGGCTATGGCTACACCTTC. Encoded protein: CASSVGNEGYGYTF.